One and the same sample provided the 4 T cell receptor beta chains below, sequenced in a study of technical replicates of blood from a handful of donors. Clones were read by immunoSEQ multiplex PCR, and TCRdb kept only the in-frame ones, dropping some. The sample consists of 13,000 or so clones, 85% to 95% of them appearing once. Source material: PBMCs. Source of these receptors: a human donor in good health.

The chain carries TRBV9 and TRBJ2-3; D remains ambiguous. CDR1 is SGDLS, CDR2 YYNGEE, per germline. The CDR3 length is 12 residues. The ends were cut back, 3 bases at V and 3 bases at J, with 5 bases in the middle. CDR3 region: CASSAQTDTQYF. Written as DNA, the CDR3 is TGTGCCAGCAGCGCCCAGACAGATACGCAGTATTTT.

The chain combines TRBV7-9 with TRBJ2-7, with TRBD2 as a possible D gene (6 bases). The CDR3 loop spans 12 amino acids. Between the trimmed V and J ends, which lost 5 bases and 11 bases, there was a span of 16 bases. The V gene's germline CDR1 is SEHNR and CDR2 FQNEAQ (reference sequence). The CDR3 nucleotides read TGTGCCAGCAGCCTAGAGGAGGGGCGGAAGTACTTC. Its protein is CASSLEEGRKYF.

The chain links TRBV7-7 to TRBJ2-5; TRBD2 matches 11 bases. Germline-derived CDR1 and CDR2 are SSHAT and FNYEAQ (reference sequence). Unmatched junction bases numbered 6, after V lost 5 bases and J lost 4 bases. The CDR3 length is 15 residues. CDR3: CASSILAGDSETQYF. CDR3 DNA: TGTGCCAGCAGCATACTAGCGGGAGATTCAGAGACCCAGTACTTC. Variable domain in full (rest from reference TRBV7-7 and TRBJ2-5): GAGVSQSPRYKVTKRGQDVTLRCDPISSHATLYWYQQALGQGPEFLTYFNYEAQPDKSGLPSDRFSAERPEGSISTLTIQRTEQRDSAMYRCASSILAGDSETQYFGPGTRLLVL.

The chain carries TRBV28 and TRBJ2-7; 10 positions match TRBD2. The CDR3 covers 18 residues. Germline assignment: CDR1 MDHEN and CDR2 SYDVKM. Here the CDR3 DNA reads TGTGACAAGTCCACTAGCGGGGTTGCAAGGGGGAAGGTGTACGAGCAGTACTTC. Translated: CDKSTSGVARGKVYEQYF.